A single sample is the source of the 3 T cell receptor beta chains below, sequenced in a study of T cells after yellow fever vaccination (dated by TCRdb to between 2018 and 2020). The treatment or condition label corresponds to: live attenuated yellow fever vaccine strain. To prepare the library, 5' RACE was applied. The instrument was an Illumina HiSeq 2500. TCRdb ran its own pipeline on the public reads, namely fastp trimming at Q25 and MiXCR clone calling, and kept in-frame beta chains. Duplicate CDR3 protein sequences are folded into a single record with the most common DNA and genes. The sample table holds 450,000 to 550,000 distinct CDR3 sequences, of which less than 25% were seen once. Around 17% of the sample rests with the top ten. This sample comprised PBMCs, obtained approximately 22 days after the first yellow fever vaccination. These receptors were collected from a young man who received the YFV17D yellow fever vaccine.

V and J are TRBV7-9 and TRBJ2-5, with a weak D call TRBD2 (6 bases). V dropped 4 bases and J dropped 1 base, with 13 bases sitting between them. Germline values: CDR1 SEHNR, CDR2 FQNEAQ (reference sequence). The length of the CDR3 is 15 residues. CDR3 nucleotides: TGTGCCAGCAGCTCAGACAATAGCGGCCAAGAGACCCAGTACTTC. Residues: CASSSDNSGQETQYF.

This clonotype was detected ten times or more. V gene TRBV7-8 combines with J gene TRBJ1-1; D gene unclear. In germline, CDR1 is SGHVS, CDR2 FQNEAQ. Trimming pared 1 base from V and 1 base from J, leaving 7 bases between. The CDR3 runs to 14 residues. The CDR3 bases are TGTGCCAGCAGCTTAGGCATAAGGAACACTGAAGCTTTCTTT. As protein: CASSLGIRNTEAFF. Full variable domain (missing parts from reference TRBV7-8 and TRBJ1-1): GAGVSQSPRYKVAKRGQDVALRCDPISGHVSLFWYQQALGQGPEFLTYFQNEAQLDKSGLPSDRFFAERPEGSVSTLKIQRTQQEDSAVYLCASSLGIRNTEAFFGQGTRLTVV.

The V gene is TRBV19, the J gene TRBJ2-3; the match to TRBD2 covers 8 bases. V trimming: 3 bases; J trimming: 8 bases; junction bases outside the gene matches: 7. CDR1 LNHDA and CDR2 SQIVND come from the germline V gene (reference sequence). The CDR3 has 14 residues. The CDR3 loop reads CASSMSGGPGTQYF. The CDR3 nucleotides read TGTGCCAGTAGTATGTCGGGGGGGCCTGGTACGCAGTATTTT.